These 22 T cell receptor beta chains were sequenced from one sample in a study of T cells after yellow fever vaccination. TCRdb called the 5' RACE reads again in MiXCR, with one record for every CDR3 protein. The top ten hold 15% to 20% of the sample, which has about 370,000 distinct CDR3 sequences, approximately 10% seen once. Specimen: PBMCs, collected on the day of the first yellow fever vaccination. The receptors here all came from a man younger than 30 who received the YFV17D yellow fever vaccine.

This clonotype was found a few times. V and J are TRBV7-9 and TRBJ2-1; possibly TRBD1 for D (5 bases). Trimming shortened V by 0 bases and J by 3 bases, and 9 bases separated the two germline ends. CDR1 and CDR2 (germline): SEHNR, FQNEAQ (reference sequence). The CDR3 extends over 15 amino acids. Here the CDR3 reads CASSLAYRIYNEQFF. CDR3 sequence (DNA): TGTGCCAGCAGCTTAGCCTACAGGATCTACAATGAGCAGTTCTTC.

The chain links TRBV4-3 to TRBJ2-5, with 8 bases that match TRBD1. Germline lookup yields CDR1 LGHNA and CDR2 YSLEER. With 8 bases clipped from V and 2 bases from J, the junction kept 4 bases outside the gene matches. The CDR3 runs to 13 residues. The CDR3 is CASGQGGQETQYF. The DNA of the CDR3 is TGCGCCAGCGGACAGGGAGGACAAGAGACCCAGTACTTC.

The chain has TRBV7-3 and TRBJ2-1; possible D gene TRBD1, 6 bases. V was pared by 5 bases and J by 3 bases, with 14 bases between. This CDR3 comprises 15 residues. Germline V gene sequence: CDR1 SGHTA, CDR2 FQGTGA. The CDR3 spells CASSPGGGLYNEQFF. For the CDR3, the DNA is TGTGCCAGCAGCCCTGGTGGGGGCCTCTACAATGAGCAGTTCTTC.

The chain joins TRBV30 to TRBJ2-2; D remains unclear. V gave up 7 bases and J gave up 6 bases, with 12 bases separating them. This CDR3 has 12 residues. Germline-derived CDR1 and CDR2 are GTSNPN and SVGIG (reference sequence). CDR3 nucleotides: TGTGCCTCCAGAGGAGATTCCGGGGAGCTGTTTTTT. Its translation: CASRGDSGELFF.

The rearrangement joins TRBV9 to TRBJ1-3, with D tentatively TRBD1 (5 bases). This CDR3 has 14 amino acids. V was cut by 0 bases and J by 4 bases, with 8 bases left in between. In germline, CDR1 is SGDLS, CDR2 YYNGEE. Written as DNA, the CDR3 is TGTGCCAGCAGCGTAGCAGGGTCCGGAAACACCATATATTTT. This sequence encodes CASSVAGSGNTIYF.

This clonotype was observed a few times. The chain combines TRBV2 with TRBJ2-3; D possibly uses TRBD1 or TRBD2 (5 bases each). The germline V gene encodes CDR1 SNHLY and CDR2 FYNNEI. The CDR3 is 13 residues long. V lost 3 bases and J lost 8, with 12 bases in between. CDR3 coding DNA: TGTGCCAGCAGTGAGGGACCCCGAGCTACGCAGTATTTT. This encodes CASSEGPRATQYF.

This sequence joins TRBV2 and TRBJ2-7; D is possibly TRBD2 (6 bases). The CDR3 has 14 residues. Germline V gene data show CDR1 as SNHLY and CDR2 as FYNNEI. The V end was cut by 8 bases, the J end by 6 bases, with 20 bases between. The CDR3 spells CASSARGGTTEQYF. In DNA, the CDR3 is TGTGCCAGCTCTGCCCGGGGAGGAACGACCGAGCAGTACTTC.

This clonotype was seen more than once but under ten times. The V gene is TRBV9, the J gene TRBJ2-3; tentative D call: TRBD2 (7 bases). CDR1 SGDLS and CDR2 YYNGEE come from the germline V gene. V was shortened by 1 base and J by 5 bases, with 14 bases between the two germline ends. The CDR3 length is 15 residues. CDR3 protein: CASSVWGGAGDTQYF. The CDR3, as DNA: TGTGCCAGCAGCGTATGGGGGGGGGCCGGAGATACGCAGTATTTT.

Turning to this clonotype: A much more abundant neighbour one base away suggests this may be a read error. The genes are TRBV10-3 and TRBJ2-5; D not resolved. This CDR3 region has 12 residues. Germline CDR1 reads ENHRY; CDR2 reads SYGVKD. CDR3 DNA sequence: TGTGCCACCAGTTCGTACCAAGAGACCCAGTACTTC. Its translation: CATSSYQETQYF.

In this sample, this clonotype turned up a few times. V gene TRBV14 combines with J gene TRBJ2-5, with D possibly TRBD2 on 5 matching bases. Trimming left V 4 bases short and J 0 bases short, with 12 bases between. Per the germline V gene, CDR1 is SGHDN and CDR2 is FVKESK. The CDR3 is 15 residues long. CDR3 bases: TGTGCCAGCAGCCTAATTTCGGGGAACCAAGAGACCCAGTACTTC. Translated: CASSLISGNQETQYF.

The chain uses TRBV27 and TRBJ2-4; the D gene is possibly TRBD1 (5 bases). Germline V gene data show CDR1 as MNHEY and CDR2 as SMNVEV (reference sequence). The V and J ends lost 6 bases and 0 bases respectively, with 12 bases between them. There are 15 residues in the CDR3. As DNA, the CDR3 is TGTGCCAGCAGGTCAGGGTTCGTAGCCAAAAACATTCAGTACTTC. Amino acid sequence: CASRSGFVAKNIQYF.

The genes are TRBV4-1 and TRBJ2-7; possibly TRBD1 for D (5 bases). This CDR3 has 13 amino acids. The V end was cut by 2 bases, the J end by 6 bases, with 11 bases between. Per the germline V gene, CDR1 is MGHRA and CDR2 is YSYEKL. CDR3 sequence (DNA): TGCGCCAGCAGCCAACGTCAGGGTGGCGAGCAGTACTTC. Amino acids: CASSQRQGGEQYF.

J is TRBJ1-5 and V is TRBV29-1; D may be TRBD1 (5 bases). The CDR3 covers 13 residues. The ends were cut back, 6 bases at V and 3 bases at J, with 12 bases in the middle. CDR1 SQVTM and CDR2 ANQGSEA come from the germline V gene. CDR3 sequence: CSVGGGDNQPQHF. The CDR3, as DNA: TGCAGCGTAGGTGGAGGGGACAATCAGCCCCAGCATTTT.

This clonotype was counted many times. The rearrangement joins TRBV6-2 or TRBV6-3 to TRBJ2-2; D unclear. Germline-derived CDR1 and CDR2 are MNHEY and SVGEGT. The ends were cut back, 2 bases at V and 0 bases at J, with 7 bases in the middle. The CDR3 is 15 amino acids. The CDR3 loop is CASSYDTTNTGELFF. Here the CDR3 DNA reads TGTGCCAGCAGTTACGACACCACGAACACCGGGGAGCTGTTTTTT.

This clonotype was recorded a few times. The chain joins TRBV7-9 to TRBJ1-3, with 7 bases lining up with TRBD1. This CDR3 comprises 13 residues. V shed 5 bases, J shed 8 bases, and the junction held 6 bases outside the gene matches. Per germline, CDR1 SEHNR and CDR2 FQNEAQ (reference sequence). This CDR3 is CASSKDREHTIYF. The CDR3 DNA is TGTGCCAGCAGCAAAGACAGGGAACACACCATATATTTT. Based on the CDR3 plus reference TRBV7-9 and TRBJ1-3, the full variable domain is DTGVSQNPRHKITKRGQNVTFRCDPISEHNRLYWYRQTLGQGPEFLTYFQNEAQLEKSRLLSDRFSAERPKGSFSTLEIQRTEQGDSAMYLCASSKDREHTIYFGEGSWLTVV.

A few counts support this clonotype. The chain combines TRBV21-1 with TRBJ2-5; TRBD2 is taken as the D call from the table, unchecked against the DNA. TRBV21-1 is recorded as a pseudogene. CDR3 length equals 16 residues. In DNA, the CDR3 is TGTGCCAGCAGCAGGCAGGGCCGGACTAGCGGAGAGACCCAGTACTTC. Translating gives CASSRQGRTSGETQYF.

V is TRBV19 and J is TRBJ1-1, with D possibly being TRBD1 (6 bases). V shed 3 bases and J shed 4 bases, with 12 bases lying between them. The CDR3 is made up of 14 amino acids. Germline lookup yields CDR1 LNHDA and CDR2 SQIVND (reference sequence). The CDR3 region has the DNA TGTGCCAGTAGTATTCCCGGACAGAGCACTGAAGCTTTCTTT. Amino acid sequence: CASSIPGQSTEAFF.

This clonotype was seen repeatedly, ten times or more. The V and J genes are TRBV7-2 and TRBJ1-2; 8 bases are a match to TRBD1. Germline trimming cut 5 bases from V and 8 bases from J; bases unmatched to any gene: 7. Germline CDR1 SGHTA, CDR2 FQGNSA. The CDR3 spans 13 residues. CDR3 DNA: TGTGCCAGCAGCGCGGGACAGGATTTAGGCTACACCTTC. It is translated as CASSAGQDLGYTF.

This clonotype was counted at least ten times. The gene calls are TRBV9 and TRBJ1-3; D possibly corresponds to TRBD1 (5 bases). Trimming shortened V by 0 bases and J by 0 bases, and 10 bases separated the two germline ends. The CDR3 runs 16 residues. Looked up from germline, CDR1 is SGDLS and CDR2 is YYNGEE. The CDR3 is CASSVADIFSGNTIYF. DNA of the CDR3: TGTGCCAGCAGCGTAGCGGACATTTTCTCTGGAAACACCATATATTTT.

This chain joins TRBV11-2 and TRBJ2-2; tentative D call: TRBD2 (5 bases). The germline CDR1 and CDR2 sequences are SGHAT and FQNNGV. V was pared by 5 bases and J by 4 bases, with 8 bases between. There are 13 residues in the CDR3. The CDR3 region has the DNA TGTGCCAGCAGCCTGAGGGTCACCGGGGAGCTGTTTTTT. Protein: CASSLRVTGELFF.

This clonotype has a handful of counts. This chain connects TRBV7-9 to TRBJ1-1; D gene uncertain. The CDR3 consists of 14 residues. The V gene lost 5 bases and the J gene lost 1 base, with 11 bases spanning the gap. CDR1 and CDR2 from the germline V gene are SEHNR and FQNEAQ (reference sequence). The CDR3: CASSPRWQNTEAFF. The CDR3 region has the DNA TGTGCCAGCAGCCCTCGTTGGCAGAACACTGAAGCTTTCTTT.

This clonotype was seen a few times. This chain connects TRBV7-2 to TRBJ2-7; D possibly corresponds to TRBD2 (5 bases). CDR3 size: 14 residues. V lost 2 bases to trimming and J lost 4 bases, with 12 bases between them. Germline CDR1 reads SGHTA; CDR2 reads FQGNSA. In DNA, the CDR3 is TGTGCCAGCAGCTTATCGGACTTCCAATACGAGCAGTACTTC. It encodes CASSLSDFQYEQYF.